This T cell receptor (beta chain) was observed in a study of PD-1 blockade in classical Hodgkin lymphoma. Study in general: A 3 mg/kg intravenous dose of nivolumab was received by patients every 2 weeks.

As concerns this clone: Its matching antigen is unknown.

Patients all relapsed after autologous stem cell transplantation, and there was variation in brentuximab vedotin exposure. The repertoire was sequenced with immunoSEQ multiplex PCR; TCRdb's copy has only in-frame clones and lacks some. The repertoire includes 7,000 or so clones, over 70% of them detected once, and almost 35% sits in the top ten. In germline, CDR1 is LNHDA, CDR2 SQIVND (reference sequence). This CDR3 is built from 14 residues. V was shortened by 2 bases and J by 6 bases, with 11 bases between the two germline ends. General study points: Factors driving the repertoire differences, possibly disease activity or prior therapy, remain undefined. Lower baseline TCR diversity was reported for newly diagnosed patients than for healthy donors. Complete responders entered with baseline diversity on par with newly diagnosed patients, the results showed.

The chain couples TRBV19 to TRBJ1-5, with TRBD1 as a possible D gene (6 bases). The TCR originated in a human donor with classical Hodgkin lymphoma. Sequenced here: peripheral blood mononuclear cells (PBMCs), sampled before the second cycle of nivolumab. CDR3: CASSIPQGSQPQHF. The CDR3 bases are TGTGCCAGTAGTATACCCCAGGGGAGTCAGCCCCAGCATTTT. The full variable domain, with the rest looked up from reference TRBV19 and TRBJ1-5, is DGGITQSPKYLFRKEGQNVTLSCEQNLNHDAMYWYRQDPGQGLRLIYYSQIVNDFQKGDIAEGYSVSREKKESFPLTVTSAQKNPTAFYLCASSIPQGSQPQHFGDGTRLSIL.